These 32 T cell receptor beta chains were sequenced from one sample in a study of beta chain features in type 1 diabetes. Study-wide results and caveats: Type 1 diabetes patients showed a moderate but significant shortening of TCRB CDR3s in all four CD4+ subsets.

Which antigens these TCRs recognize remains unknown. Reverse transcribing all isolated RNA meant expressed TCRB transcripts were sequenced. The data were produced by immunoSEQ multiplex PCR, yet TCRdb's version contains in-frame clones alone and is incomplete. Of about 120,000 clones in the sample, around 16% were seen once. The sequencing input was central memory CD4+ T cells from blood. The receptors stem from a young man with type 1 diabetes.

The chain combines TRBV9 with TRBJ2-5; 9 bases agree with TRBD2. The CDR3 contains 16 residues. V shed 0 bases, J shed 5 bases, and the junction held 8 bases outside the gene matches. Germline V gives CDR1 SGDLS, CDR2 YYNGEE. The CDR3, as DNA: TGTGCCAGCAGCGTAGGACGCGGGGGGGCCGTCGAGACCCAGTACTTC. Its translation is CASSVGRGGAVETQYF.

The chain is built from TRBV9 and TRBJ1-1; D is uncertain. The CDR3 runs 15 residues. Trimming shortened V by 0 bases and J by 5 bases, and 14 bases separated the two germline ends. In germline, CDR1 is SGDLS, CDR2 YYNGEE. CDR3 DNA sequence: TGTGCCAGCAGCGTAGAAGCTCATCGAGGGACTGAAGCTTTCTTT. Translating gives CASSVEAHRGTEAFF.

This clone was counted between two and nine times. The V and J genes are TRBV14 and TRBJ2-5; 9 nucleotides align to TRBD1. In germline, CDR1 is SGHDN, CDR2 FVKESK. The CDR3 sequence is 16 residues long. The junction had 11 bases not matched to a gene; V was cut back by 5 bases and J by 4 bases. CDR3 amino acids: CASSVGPQTGGETQYF. CDR3 sequence (DNA): TGTGCCAGCAGCGTAGGCCCCCAGACAGGGGGAGAGACCCAGTACTTC.

This clone appeared a few times. The rearrangement joins TRBV30 to TRBJ2-5; a possible D gene is TRBD2 (6 bases). The J call may not be correct, given that the DNA end is closer to TRBJ2-7. Germline loops: CDR1 GTSNPN, CDR2 SVGIG (reference sequence). The CDR3 is 13 amino acids. The chain's CDR3 is CAWNGRISYEQYF. The CDR3 bases are TGTGCCTGGAACGGGAGAATCTCCTACGAGCAGTACTTC.

This clone was observed a few times. Other DNA sequences from this sample encode an identical CDR3 as well. The chain uses TRBV18 and TRBJ2-5, with D possibly TRBD1 on 6 matching bases. V shed 3 bases and J shed 5 bases, with 10 bases lying between them. Germline values: CDR1 KGHSH, CDR2 LQKENI. This CDR3 region has 13 residues. CDR3 in DNA: TGTGCCAGCTCACCGGGACACCTGGAGACCCAGTACTTC. It is translated as CASSPGHLETQYF.

The CDR3 loop is CASSLEGAREQYF. The CDR3 DNA reads TGCGCCAGCAGCTTGGAGGGGGCGCGGGAGCAGTACTTC. The chain couples TRBV5-1 to TRBJ2-7; 7 positions agree with TRBD1. Germline-derived CDR1 and CDR2 are SGHRS and YFSETQ. V lost 0 bases to trimming and J lost 7 bases; unmatched junction nucleotides: 4. This CDR3 is 13 amino acids long. The whole variable domain, filled in from reference TRBV5-1 and TRBJ2-7, reads KAGVTQTPRYLIKTRGQQVTLSCSPISGHRSVSWYQQTPGQGLQFLFEYFSETQRNKGNFPGRFSGRQFSNSRSEMNVSTLELGDSALYLCASSLEGAREQYFGPGTRLTVT.

This clone was seen more than once but under ten times. This chain connects TRBV14 to TRBJ2-1; D unclear. Germline V gene lookup returns CDR1 SGHDN and CDR2 FVKESK. Trimming removed 2 bases at V and 4 bases at J, with 6 bases between. This CDR3 is 13 amino acids long. CDR3 residues: CASSQTRYNEQFF. The CDR3 DNA is TGTGCCAGCAGCCAAACCCGTTACAATGAGCAGTTCTTC.

The rearrangement uses TRBV6-5 and TRBJ1-2; TRBD1 matches 7 bases. J lost 3 bases, V lost 2 bases, and 6 bases had no gene match. The CDR3 totals 15 residues. CDR1 and CDR2 (germline): MNHEY, SVGAGI. CDR3 sequence: CASSYGGQTYYGYTF. In nucleotides, the CDR3 is TGTGCCAGCAGTTACGGGGGACAGACCTACTATGGCTACACCTTC.

V usage is TRBV30 and J usage is TRBJ1-4, with D uncertain. CDR1 GTSNPN and CDR2 SVGIG come from the germline V gene (reference sequence). V lost 1 base, J lost 8 bases, and 8 bases lay in between. This CDR3 contains 12 residues. The DNA of the CDR3 is TGTGCCTGGAGTGGTGCCCTGGAAAAACTGTTTTTT. Translated, it gives CAWSGALEKLFF.

The V call is TRBV29-1, the J call TRBJ2-7; D is possibly TRBD1 (5 bases). CDR1 and CDR2 (germline): SQVTM, ANQGSEA. This CDR3 has 12 amino acids. Trimming removed 4 bases from V and 4 bases from J, with 11 bases in between. The DNA for the CDR3 is TGCAGCGTTGGATGGGGCGGTTACGAGCAGTACTTC. This sequence encodes CSVGWGGYEQYF.

The gene calls are TRBV6-5 and TRBJ2-7, with 9 bases matching TRBD2. The CDR3 length is 16 residues. Trimming removed 2 bases from V and 0 bases from J; junction bases left unmatched: 5. Looked up from germline, CDR1 is MNHEY and CDR2 is SVGAGI. Written as DNA, the CDR3 is TGTGCCAGCAGTTACATCACGACTAGCGGCTCCTACGAGCAGTACTTC. Translation gives CASSYITTSGSYEQYF.

V and J are TRBV6-5 and TRBJ2-7, with 8 bases fitting TRBD1. J gave up 4 bases and V 2 bases, and 7 bases lay outside the gene matches. The CDR3 has 15 residues. Germline CDR1 MNHEY, CDR2 SVGAGI. CDR3 sequence (DNA): TGTGCCAGCAGTTACACCGGGACAGGCGGGTACGAGCAGTACTTC. It encodes CASSYTGTGGYEQYF.

The chain employs TRBV27 and TRBJ2-7, with 7 bases lining up with TRBD1. With 2 bases clipped from V and 9 bases from J, the junction kept 7 bases outside the gene matches. The CDR3 totals 13 residues. Germline-derived CDR1 and CDR2 are MNHEY and SMNVEV (reference sequence). The DNA for the CDR3 is TGTGCCAGCAGTTTAAACGGACAGGTCTCGCAGTACTTC. It encodes CASSLNGQVSQYF.

The CDR3 coding sequence is TGCGCCAGCAGCCCGGTAAACCAGAACACTGAAGCTTTCTTT. The encoded protein is CASSPVNQNTEAFF. This rearrangement joins TRBV4-3 to TRBJ1-1; D not resolved. The V end lost 4 bases, the J end lost 1 base, and 10 bases lay between the germline ends. Germline V CDR1 and CDR2: LGHNA, YSLEER. The CDR3 runs to 14 residues.

The CDR3 DNA follows: TGCAGCGTTAGAGCCGACGTGGCTGGGGGGCCGAGGGCAGATACGCAGTATTTT. It translates to CSVRADVAGGPRADTQYF. The chain recombines TRBV29-1 with TRBJ2-3; D may be TRBD1 or TRBD2 (6 bases each). Germline CDR1 reads SQVTM; CDR2 reads ANQGSEA. V lost 5 bases to trimming and J lost 4 bases, with 28 bases between them. The CDR3 sequence is 18 residues long.

V is TRBV25-1 and J is TRBJ2-7, with D possibly being TRBD2 (5 bases). With 2 bases removed from V and 5 bases from J, the gap between germline ends came to 13 bases. This CDR3 is 14 amino acids long. The germline V gene has CDR1 MGHDK and CDR2 SYGVNS. The CDR3 sequence: CASSERSGVHEQYF. CDR3 bases: TGTGCCAGCAGTGAACGAAGCGGTGTCCACGAGCAGTACTTC.

This clone was detected a few times. The V call is TRBV2, the J call TRBJ2-3; no reliable D call. Germline CDR1 reads SNHLY; CDR2 reads FYNNEI. V was trimmed by 3 bases and J by 2 bases, leaving 9 bases between them. The CDR3 extends over 14 amino acids. The CDR3 protein is CASSEQTYTDTQYF. DNA for the CDR3: TGTGCCAGCAGTGAGCAGACCTACACAGATACGCAGTATTTT.

This clone was observed a few times. This sequence joins TRBV4-1 and TRBJ2-1, with 7 bases lining up with TRBD1. The CDR3 sequence is 13 residues long. Trimming took 0 bases from V and 11 from J; bases not matched to a gene: 4. Germline V CDR1 and CDR2: MGHRA, YSYEKL. The CDR3: CASSQDRTGQQFF. The CDR3 DNA sequence: TGCGCCAGCAGCCAAGATCGGACAGGACAGCAGTTCTTC.

This clone has only a few counts. The CDR3 loop reads CASSYTYEQYF. The CDR3 DNA follows: TGTGCCAGCAGTTACACCTACGAGCAGTACTTC. The V and J genes are TRBV6-6 and TRBJ2-7; no clear D gene. Trimming removed 2 bases from V and 2 bases from J, with 1 base in between. The CDR3 totals 11 residues. CDR1 and CDR2 from the germline V gene are MNHNY and SVGAGI (reference sequence).

This sequence joins TRBV7-2 and TRBJ1-2, with no clear D. The CDR3 runs 14 residues. V lost 2 bases to trimming and J lost 4 bases, with 11 bases between them. CDR1 SGHTA and CDR2 FQGNSA come from the germline V gene. CDR3 region: CASSLLQRAYGYTF. In nucleotides, the CDR3 is TGTGCCAGCAGCTTACTACAGCGAGCCTATGGCTACACCTTC.

This chain uses TRBV29-1 with TRBJ2-7; the match to TRBD2 covers 7 bases. This CDR3 is 14 amino acids long. With V trimmed by 6 bases and J by 2 bases, 10 bases remained unmatched. The germline gives CDR1 SQVTM, CDR2 ANQGSEA. The CDR3 protein is CSVVTSAPAYEQYF. Written as DNA, the CDR3 is TGCAGCGTCGTCACTAGCGCCCCAGCCTACGAGCAGTACTTC.

This clone was found a few times. The chain employs TRBV30 and TRBJ1-1; D may be TRBD1 (6 bases). The germline CDR1 and CDR2 sequences are GTSNPN and SVGIG (reference sequence). V was clipped by 2 bases and J by 1 base, with 8 bases between them. This CDR3 spans 13 amino acids. CDR3 nucleotide sequence: TGTGCCTGGAGTCGACAGGAGAACACTGAAGCTTTCTTT. Encoded protein: CAWSRQENTEAFF.

The genes are TRBV27 and TRBJ2-6, with TRBD1 matching over 7 bases. Germline lookup yields CDR1 MNHEY and CDR2 SMNVEV (reference sequence). The CDR3 sequence is 15 residues long. J lost 0 bases, V lost 8 bases, and 4 bases had no gene match. The CDR3 DNA reads TGTGCCAGCTGGGCAGGGGGCTCTGGGGCCAACGTCCTGACTTTC. Its translation is CASWAGGSGANVLTF.

This sequence joins TRBV2 and TRBJ2-3; D unclear. V was cut by 6 bases and J by 0 bases, with 10 bases left in between. Germline CDR1 is SNHLY and CDR2 is FYNNEI. The CDR3 is 14 residues long. The CDR3 DNA reads TGTGCCAGCAGATTGAGCTCTAGCACAGATACGCAGTATTTT. This sequence encodes CASRLSSSTDTQYF.

This clone was seen many times. The sample has other DNA sequences that encode this CDR3 too. The chain recombines TRBV29-1 with TRBJ2-5; possibly TRBD2 for D (5 bases). The germline CDR1 and CDR2 sequences are SQVTM and ANQGSEA. The length of the CDR3 is 14 residues. V lost 6 bases to trimming and J lost 5 bases, with 19 bases between them. CDR3 DNA sequence: TGCAGCGTCAATGAAGGAGGAGGTGTTGAGACCCAGTACTTC. Translated: CSVNEGGGVETQYF.

The chain employs TRBV14 and TRBJ1-2; the D is unclear. The CDR3 sequence is 17 residues long. The germline V gene encodes CDR1 SGHDN and CDR2 FVKESK. Trimming removed 3 bases from V and 1 base from J, with 18 bases in between. The CDR3 sequence is CASSQYMGTDLNYGYTF. CDR3 coding DNA: TGTGCCAGCAGCCAGTACATGGGAACGGATCTTAACTATGGCTACACCTTC.

This clone was detected only a few times. This chain connects TRBV4-2 to TRBJ2-7, with 9 positions matching TRBD2. The germline V gene has CDR1 LGHNA and CDR2 YNFKEQ. V was pared by 1 base and J by 7 bases, with 8 bases of the junction left unmatched. CDR3 length equals 15 residues. The chain's CDR3 is CASSQVGSGLAEQYF. The CDR3 nucleotides read TGTGCCAGCAGCCAAGTCGGATCGGGACTAGCAGAGCAGTACTTC.

This clone occurred a few times. CDR3 loop: CSVVSGVGVFGEQFF. The CDR3 bases are TGCAGCGTTGTGAGTGGGGTCGGAGTTTTTGGTGAGCAGTTCTTC. The chain combines TRBV29-1 with TRBJ2-1; D is unresolved. This CDR3 has 15 amino acids. CDR1 and CDR2 (germline): SQVTM, ANQGSEA. V was pared by 4 bases and J by 9 bases, with 22 bases between.

This clone has only a few counts. The rearrangement joins TRBV25-1 to TRBJ2-7; D assignment may be TRBD1 or TRBD2 (5 bases each). V was clipped by 5 bases and J by 3 bases, with 14 bases between them. Germline V gene data show CDR1 as MGHDK and CDR2 as SYGVNS. The length of the CDR3 is 14 residues. CDR3 protein: CASSRSTRGYEQYF. CDR3 DNA: TGTGCCAGCAGTAGGTCTACTAGGGGCTACGAGCAGTACTTC.

This clone was recorded at least ten times. V usage is TRBV11-1 and J usage is TRBJ2-1, with D perhaps TRBD1 or TRBD2 (5 bases each). This CDR3 contains 17 residues. V lost 5 bases to trimming and J lost 0 bases, with 17 bases between them. CDR1 is SGHAT, CDR2 FQDESV, per germline (reference sequence). The CDR3 coding sequence is TGTGCCAGCAGCCCCAAAGCATCGAGGGGCTCCTACAATGAGCAGTTCTTC. Its translation: CASSPKASRGSYNEQFF.

This clone showed up just a few times. The chain carries TRBV27 and TRBJ2-7; D is undetermined. The CDR3 runs to 14 residues. V was trimmed by 6 bases and J by 2 bases, leaving 14 bases between them. The germline V gene has CDR1 MNHEY and CDR2 SMNVEV (reference sequence). CDR3 sequence reads: CASSPRAAPYEQYF. Written as DNA, the CDR3 is TGTGCCAGCAGCCCAAGGGCAGCCCCCTACGAGCAGTACTTC.

This clone was found a few times. Other DNA sequences in this sample translate to the same CDR3. The chain carries TRBV5-1 and TRBJ2-2, with no clear D. CDR1 SGHRS and CDR2 YFSETQ come from the germline V gene. CDR3 length: 14 residues. Deletions cut 2 bases from V and 1 base from J, with 6 bases between. CDR3 loop: CASSLTGNTGELFF. DNA of the CDR3: TGCGCCAGCAGCTTAACCGGGAACACCGGGGAGCTGTTTTTT.